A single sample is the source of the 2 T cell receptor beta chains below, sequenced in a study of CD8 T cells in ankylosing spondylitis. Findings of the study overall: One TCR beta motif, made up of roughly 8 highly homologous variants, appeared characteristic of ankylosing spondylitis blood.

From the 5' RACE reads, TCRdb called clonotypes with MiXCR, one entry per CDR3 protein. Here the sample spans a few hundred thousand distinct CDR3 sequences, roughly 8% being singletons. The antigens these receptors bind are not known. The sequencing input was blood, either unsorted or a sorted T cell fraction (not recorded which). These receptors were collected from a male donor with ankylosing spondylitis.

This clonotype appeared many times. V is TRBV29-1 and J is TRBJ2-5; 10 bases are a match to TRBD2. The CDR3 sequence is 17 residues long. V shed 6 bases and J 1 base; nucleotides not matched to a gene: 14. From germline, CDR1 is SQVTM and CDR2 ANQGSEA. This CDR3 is CSVKASGRASVQETQYF. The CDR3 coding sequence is TGCAGCGTGAAGGCTAGCGGGAGAGCCTCGGTCCAAGAGACCCAGTACTTC.

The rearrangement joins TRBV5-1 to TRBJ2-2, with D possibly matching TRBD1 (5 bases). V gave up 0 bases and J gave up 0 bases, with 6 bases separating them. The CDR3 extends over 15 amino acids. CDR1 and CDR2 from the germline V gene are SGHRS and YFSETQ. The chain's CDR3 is CASSLAGTNTGELFF. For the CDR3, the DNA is TGCGCCAGCAGCTTGGCAGGGACGAACACCGGGGAGCTGTTTTTT. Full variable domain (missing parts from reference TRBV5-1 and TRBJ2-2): KAGVTQTPRYLIKTRGQQVTLSCSPISGHRSVSWYQQTPGQGLQFLFEYFSETQRNKGNFPGRFSGRQFSNSRSEMNVSTLELGDSALYLCASSLAGTNTGELFFGEGSRLTVL.